This TCR beta chain was sequenced for a study of blood T cell repertoires in COVID-19. Study-level information: Acute and convalescent COVID-19 samples came from the United States, Italy and Spain.

J lost 5 bases, V lost 3 bases, and 5 bases had no gene match. Germline V gene lookup returns CDR1 MGHRA and CDR2 YSYEKL. The CDR3 runs to 17 residues. In the source study's methods: How many nucleated cells were present was estimated from reference gene primer amplification. Repertoires were generated with immunoSEQ multiplex PCR, while TCRdb's copy carries only in-frame clones and drops some. That table furnishes V, J and clone size, whereas the DNA furnished D and trimming. The sample holds around 430,000 clones; more than 75% are singletons and the top ten take 10%. Material for sequencing was PBMCs or T cells enriched from blood (not recorded which). The chain is built from TRBV4-1 and TRBJ2-3; 16 bases agree with TRBD2. The clonotype originates from a woman between 50 and 59 years old who had recovered from COVID-19. The CDR3 loop is CASSHGTSGGARDTQYF. In nucleotides, the CDR3 is TGCGCCAGCAGCCACGGGACTAGCGGGGGGGCAAGAGATACGCAGTATTTT.